Detailed here is one TCR beta chain. Its antigen is not known. It may be a read error: a sequence one base away is much more abundant. The data belong to a study of blood T cells in healthy people across ages. Turning to the study itself: About one barcoded beta molecule per two T cells was captured by template switching.

Overall study results and limits: Significant beta diversity loss was already apparent by age roughly 40, declining roughly linearly.

PBMCs numbering at least 7 million were isolated per sample. Germline CDR1 reads DFQATT; CDR2 reads SNEGSKA (reference sequence). The ends were cut back, 0 bases at V and 8 bases at J, with 7 bases in the middle. The CDR3 is made up of 11 amino acids. It was with a sample-barcoded 5' primer and a J-beta primer mix that a second PCR of about 6 to 12 cycles was run. Each cDNA molecule received a tag from a template-switch adaptor that had 12 random nucleotides. TCRdb fed the 5' RACE reads into MiXCR, producing one record per CDR3 protein. This table holds some 640,000 distinct CDR3 sequences, about 30% found once.

The receptor comes from a woman at least 80 years old in good health. The sample comprised blood. J is TRBJ1-2 and V is TRBV20-1; no firm D call. CDR3 nucleotides: TGCAGTGCTAGAGATGACGACGGCTACACCTTC. Its protein product is CSARDDDGYTF.